Included here is one T cell receptor beta chain sequence, with context. The multiple sclerosis control group consisted of treatment-naive patients whose relapsing-remitting disease, which was either stable or active, fulfilled revised McDonald criteria. Random hexamers were used to reverse transcribe about 0.5 to 1 ug of RNA. TCR beta CDR3 was amplified by immunoSEQ multiplex PCR. This amplification extended across 54 Vbeta and 13 Jbeta segments. TCRdb passed the immunoSEQ multiplex PCR reads through MiXCR, listing each CDR3 protein once. The sample holds under 350,000 distinct CDR3 sequences, 92% seen once. Germline-derived CDR1 and CDR2 are SGHRS and YFSETQ. V was pared by 5 bases and J by 8 bases, with 7 bases of the junction left unmatched. The CDR3 consists of 13 residues. The data were taken from a study of CD8 T cells in Susac syndrome.

What was sequenced was CD4+ T cells from PBMCs. The receptor was derived from a human donor with multiple sclerosis. The chain is built from TRBV5-1 and TRBJ2-1; 7 bases map to TRBD2. The DNA for the CDR3 is TGCGCCAGCAGGAGGACTAGTTACGATGAGCAGTTCTTC. Residues: CASRRTSYDEQFF.